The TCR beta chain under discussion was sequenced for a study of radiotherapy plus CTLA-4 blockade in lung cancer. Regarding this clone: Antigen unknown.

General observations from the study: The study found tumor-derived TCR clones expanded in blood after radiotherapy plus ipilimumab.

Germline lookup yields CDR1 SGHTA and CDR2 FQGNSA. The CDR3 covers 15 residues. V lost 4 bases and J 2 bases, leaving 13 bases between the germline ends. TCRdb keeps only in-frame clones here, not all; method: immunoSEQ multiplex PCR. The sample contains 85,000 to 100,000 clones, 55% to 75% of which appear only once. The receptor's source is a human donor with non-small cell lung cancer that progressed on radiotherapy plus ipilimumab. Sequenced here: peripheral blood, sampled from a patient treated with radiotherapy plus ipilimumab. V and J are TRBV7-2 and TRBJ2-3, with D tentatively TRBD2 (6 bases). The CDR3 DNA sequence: TGTGCCAGCAGCTCCACTAGCCAGGCCACAGATACGCAGTATTTT. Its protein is CASSSTSQATDTQYF.